The 7 T cell receptor beta chains below were found in one sample sequenced in a study of vaccination and CD4 T cells after COVID-19. The treatment here: approximately 10-day PBMC culture with coronavirus spike peptide pools or control peptides (ViraFEST assay). Ahead of the COVID-19 pandemic (2011-2018), the CD4+ T cells of the unexposed donor were collected. These receptors' targets are unknown. Scientists ran DNA taken from cultured CD4+ T cells through the Oncomine TCR Beta short-read assay for sequencing. TCRdb independently ran MiXCR on the PCR reads; one entry per CDR3 protein. The sample has 8,500 to 10,000 distinct CDR3 sequences, 55% to 75% seen once. The sample taken for sequencing was CD4+ T cells from blood, cultured in vitro. The receptors derive from a human donor in good health.

CDR3 DNA sequence: TGTGCCAGCAGCTTAACGGGGAGCGGCTACACCTTC. It encodes CASSLTGSGYTF. This chain uses TRBV7-8 with TRBJ1-2; D gene ambiguous. The V end was cut by 2 bases, the J end by 8 bases, with 9 bases between. In germline, CDR1 is SGHVS, CDR2 FQNEAQ. This CDR3 has 12 residues.

The rearrangement links TRBV10-3 to TRBJ1-2, with D unresolved. Germline V lookup: CDR1 ENHRY, CDR2 SYGVKD. This CDR3 has 12 residues. V shed 3 bases and J shed 5 bases, with 7 bases lying between them. DNA of the CDR3: TGTGCCATCAGTGACCGGGTTTATGGCTACACCTTC. Translation gives CAISDRVYGYTF.

The chain joins TRBV11-1 to TRBJ2-1; D call uncertain. The DNA end favors TRBJ2-7, so the J call may be wrong. This CDR3 comprises 15 residues. Germline V gives CDR1 SGHAT, CDR2 FQDESV (reference sequence). CDR3 DNA sequence: TGTGCCAGCAGCTTAGGGGCTCATTCTTCCTACGAGCAGTACTTC. Translated: CASSLGAHSSYEQYF.

This clonotype was observed a handful of times. V usage is TRBV7-2 and J usage is TRBJ1-2, with 8 bases lining up with TRBD1. The V gene end was trimmed by 5 bases and the J gene end by 6 bases; junction bases not matched to a gene: 11. Germline assignment: CDR1 SGHTA and CDR2 FQGNSA. This CDR3 is built from 15 residues. This chain's CDR3 is CASSRYGQGRNGYTF. CDR3 nucleotide sequence: TGTGCCAGCAGCCGGTATGGACAGGGACGTAATGGCTACACCTTC.

This chain connects TRBV24-1 to TRBJ2-3; D remains ambiguous. The CDR3 is 12 residues long. From germline, CDR1 is KGHDR and CDR2 SFDVKD. The V end lost 4 bases, the J end lost 3 bases, and 4 bases lay between the germline ends. CDR3 region: CATSESTDTQYF. CDR3 bases: TGTGCCACCAGTGAGTCGACAGATACGCAGTATTTT.

This clonotype showed up just a few times. The chain is built from TRBV6-1 and TRBJ2-7; 9 bases line up with TRBD1. The V segment lost 6 bases and the J segment 4 bases; nucleotides outside the gene matches: 10. Germline CDR1 and CDR2: MNHNS and SASEGT. The CDR3 sequence is 15 residues long. Here the CDR3 DNA reads TGTGCCAGCAGCACTATCCAGACAGGGGGATACGAGCAGTACTTC. As protein: CASSTIQTGGYEQYF.

This clonotype turned up a few times. The rearrangement uses TRBV6-2 or TRBV6-3 and TRBJ1-5; D ambiguous. Trimming removed 9 bases from V and 6 bases from J, with 18 bases in between. Germline CDR1 is MNHEY and CDR2 is SVGEGT. This CDR3 contains 14 residues. DNA for the CDR3: TGTGCCAGTCGACTCTCAGGAGGCGGTCAGCCCCAGCATTTT. This gives the protein CASRLSGGGQPQHF.